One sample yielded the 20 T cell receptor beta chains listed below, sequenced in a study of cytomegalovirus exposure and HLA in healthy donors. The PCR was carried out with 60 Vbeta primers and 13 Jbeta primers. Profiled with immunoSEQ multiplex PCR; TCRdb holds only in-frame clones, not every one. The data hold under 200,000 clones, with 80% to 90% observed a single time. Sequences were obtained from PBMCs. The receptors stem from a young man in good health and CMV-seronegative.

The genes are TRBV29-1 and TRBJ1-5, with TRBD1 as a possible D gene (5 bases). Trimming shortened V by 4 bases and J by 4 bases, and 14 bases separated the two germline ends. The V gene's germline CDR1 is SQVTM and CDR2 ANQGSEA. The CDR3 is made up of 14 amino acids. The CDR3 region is CSVVGGDGNQPQHF. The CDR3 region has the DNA TGCAGCGTTGTGGGGGGTGACGGGAATCAGCCCCAGCATTTT. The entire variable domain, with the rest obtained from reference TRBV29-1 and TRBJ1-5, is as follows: SAVISQKPSRDICQRGTSLTIQCQVDSQVTMMFWYRQQPGQSLTLIATANQGSEATYESGFVIDKFPISRPNLTFSTLTVSNMSPEDSSIYLCSVVGGDGNQPQHFGDGTRLSIL.

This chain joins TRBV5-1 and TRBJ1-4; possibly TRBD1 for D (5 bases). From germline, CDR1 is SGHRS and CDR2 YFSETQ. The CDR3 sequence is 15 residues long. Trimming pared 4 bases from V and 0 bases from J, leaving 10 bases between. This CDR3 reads CASSQSRATNEKLFF. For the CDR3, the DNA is TGCGCCAGCAGCCAAAGCAGGGCAACTAATGAAAAACTGTTTTTT.

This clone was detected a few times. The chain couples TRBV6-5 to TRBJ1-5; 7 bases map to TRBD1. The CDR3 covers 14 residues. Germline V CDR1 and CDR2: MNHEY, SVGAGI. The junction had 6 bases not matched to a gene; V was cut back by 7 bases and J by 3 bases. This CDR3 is CASKPGQVNQPQHF. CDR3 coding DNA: TGTGCCAGCAAGCCCGGACAGGTCAATCAGCCCCAGCATTTT.

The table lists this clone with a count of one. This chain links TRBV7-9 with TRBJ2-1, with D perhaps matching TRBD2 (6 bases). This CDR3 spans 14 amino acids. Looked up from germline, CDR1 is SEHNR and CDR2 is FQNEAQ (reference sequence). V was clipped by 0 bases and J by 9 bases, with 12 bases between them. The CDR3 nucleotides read TGTGCCAGCAGCTTAGCGGGGGGAGAGACTGAGCAGTTCTTC. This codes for CASSLAGGETEQFF.

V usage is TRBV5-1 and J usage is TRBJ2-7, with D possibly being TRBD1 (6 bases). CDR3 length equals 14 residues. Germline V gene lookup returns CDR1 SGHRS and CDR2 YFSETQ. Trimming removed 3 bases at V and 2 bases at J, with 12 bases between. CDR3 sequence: CASSSQGGTYEQYF. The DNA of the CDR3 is TGCGCCAGCAGCTCTCAAGGGGGTACCTACGAGCAGTACTTC. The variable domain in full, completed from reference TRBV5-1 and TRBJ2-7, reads KAGVTQTPRYLIKTRGQQVTLSCSPISGHRSVSWYQQTPGQGLQFLFEYFSETQRNKGNFPGRFSGRQFSNSRSEMNVSTLELGDSALYLCASSSQGGTYEQYFGPGTRLTVT.

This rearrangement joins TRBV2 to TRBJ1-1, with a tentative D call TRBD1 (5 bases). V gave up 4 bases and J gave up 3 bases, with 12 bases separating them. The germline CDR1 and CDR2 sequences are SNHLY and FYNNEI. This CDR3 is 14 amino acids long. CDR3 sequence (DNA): TGTGCCAGCAGTGGCCAGGGTGGGTACACTGAAGCTTTCTTT. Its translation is CASSGQGGYTEAFF.

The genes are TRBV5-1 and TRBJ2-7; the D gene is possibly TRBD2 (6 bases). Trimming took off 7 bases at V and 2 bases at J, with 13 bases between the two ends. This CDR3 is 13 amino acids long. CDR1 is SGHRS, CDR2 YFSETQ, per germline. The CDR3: CASGRTETYEQYF. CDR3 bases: TGCGCCAGCGGGAGGACTGAGACCTACGAGCAGTACTTC.

CDR3 bases: TGTGCCAGCAGCCCCCGTGGGACAGGGGCAAATTCACCCCTCCACTTT. This sequence encodes CASSPRGTGANSPLHF. The V gene is TRBV9, the J gene TRBJ1-6, with 10 bases identical to TRBD1. V trimming: 4 bases; J trimming: 7 bases; junction bases outside the gene matches: 8. Germline loops: CDR1 SGDLS, CDR2 YYNGEE. The CDR3 length is 16 residues.

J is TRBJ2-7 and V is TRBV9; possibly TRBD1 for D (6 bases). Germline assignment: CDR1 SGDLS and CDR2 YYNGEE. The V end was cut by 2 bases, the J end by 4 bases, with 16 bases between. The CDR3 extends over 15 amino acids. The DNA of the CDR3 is TGTGCCAGCAGCGTCCAACCGGACAGAGCGTACGAGCAGTACTTC. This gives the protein CASSVQPDRAYEQYF.

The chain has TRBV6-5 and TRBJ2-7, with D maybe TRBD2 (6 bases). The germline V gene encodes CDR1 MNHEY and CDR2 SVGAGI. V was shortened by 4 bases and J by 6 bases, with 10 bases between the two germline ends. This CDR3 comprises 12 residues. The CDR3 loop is CASSWTGAEQYF. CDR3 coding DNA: TGTGCCAGCAGTTGGACGGGAGCCGAGCAGTACTTC.

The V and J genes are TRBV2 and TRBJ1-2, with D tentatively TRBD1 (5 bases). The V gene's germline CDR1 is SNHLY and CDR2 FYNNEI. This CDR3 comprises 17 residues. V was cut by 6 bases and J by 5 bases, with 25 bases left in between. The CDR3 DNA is TGTGCCAGCAGCCCAATTTCCGCGGGGCAGGGAACATATGGCTACACCTTC. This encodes CASSPISAGQGTYGYTF.

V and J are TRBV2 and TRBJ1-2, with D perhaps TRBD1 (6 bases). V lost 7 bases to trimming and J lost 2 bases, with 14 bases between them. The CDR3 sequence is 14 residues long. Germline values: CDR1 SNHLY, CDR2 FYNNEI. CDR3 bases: TGTGCCAGCACCGAGGGGGACGCAAACTATGGCTACACCTTC. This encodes CASTEGDANYGYTF.

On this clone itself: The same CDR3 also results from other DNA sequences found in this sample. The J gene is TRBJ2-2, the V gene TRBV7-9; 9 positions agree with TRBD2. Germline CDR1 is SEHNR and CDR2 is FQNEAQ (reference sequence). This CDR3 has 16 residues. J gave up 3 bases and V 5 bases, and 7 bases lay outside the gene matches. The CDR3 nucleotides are TGTGCCAGCAGCCAAAGGGTAGCGGGAGACACCGGGGAGCTGTTTTTT. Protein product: CASSQRVAGDTGELFF.

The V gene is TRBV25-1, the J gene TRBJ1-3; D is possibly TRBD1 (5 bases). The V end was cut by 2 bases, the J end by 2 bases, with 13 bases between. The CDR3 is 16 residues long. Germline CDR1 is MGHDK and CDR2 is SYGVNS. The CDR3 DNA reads TGTGCCAGCAGTGAACGTGGTCAGGGAACTGGAAACACCATATATTTT. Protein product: CASSERGQGTGNTIYF.

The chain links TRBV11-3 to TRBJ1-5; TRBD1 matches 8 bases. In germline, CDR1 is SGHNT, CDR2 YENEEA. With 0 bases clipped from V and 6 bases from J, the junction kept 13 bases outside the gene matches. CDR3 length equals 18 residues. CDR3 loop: CASSLDDLKTGAGQPQHF. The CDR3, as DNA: TGTGCCAGCAGCTTAGATGACCTTAAGACAGGGGCTGGTCAGCCCCAGCATTTT.

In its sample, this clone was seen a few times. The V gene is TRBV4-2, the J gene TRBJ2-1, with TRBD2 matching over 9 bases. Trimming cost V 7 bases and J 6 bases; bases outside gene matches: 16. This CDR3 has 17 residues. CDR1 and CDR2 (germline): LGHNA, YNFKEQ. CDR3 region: CASNLGVSGLAFNEQFF. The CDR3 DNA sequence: TGTGCCAGCAACTTGGGTGTTTCGGGACTAGCATTCAATGAGCAGTTCTTC.

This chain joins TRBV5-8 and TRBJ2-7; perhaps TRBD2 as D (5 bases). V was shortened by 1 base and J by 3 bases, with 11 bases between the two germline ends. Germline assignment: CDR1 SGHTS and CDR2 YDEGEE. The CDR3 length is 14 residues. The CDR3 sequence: CASSLSGGLYEQYF. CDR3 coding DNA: TGTGCCAGCAGCTTGTCGGGCGGGCTCTACGAGCAGTACTTC.

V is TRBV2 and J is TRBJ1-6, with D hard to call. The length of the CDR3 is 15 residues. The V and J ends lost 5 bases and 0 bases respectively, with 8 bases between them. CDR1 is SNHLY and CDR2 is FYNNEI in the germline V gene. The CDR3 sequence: CASSPESSYNSPLHF. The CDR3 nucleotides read TGTGCCAGCAGTCCCGAGAGCTCCTATAATTCACCCCTCCACTTT.

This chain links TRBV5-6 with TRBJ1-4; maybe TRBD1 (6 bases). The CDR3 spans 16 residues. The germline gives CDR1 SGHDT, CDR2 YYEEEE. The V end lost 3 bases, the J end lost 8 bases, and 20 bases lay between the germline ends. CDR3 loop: CASSSPTGKPPEKLFF. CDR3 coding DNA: TGTGCCAGCAGCTCACCTACAGGGAAACCGCCCGAAAAACTGTTTTTT.

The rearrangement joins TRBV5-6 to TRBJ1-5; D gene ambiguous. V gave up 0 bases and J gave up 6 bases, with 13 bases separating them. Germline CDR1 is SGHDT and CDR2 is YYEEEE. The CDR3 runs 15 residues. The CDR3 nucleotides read TGTGCCAGCAGCTTGGGGGTGGTTAGCGGTCAGCCCCAGCATTTT. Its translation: CASSLGVVSGQPQHF.